These 18 T cell receptor beta chains originate from one sample sequenced in a study of CD8+ T cells in alopecia areata. cDNA serving as the sequencing template came from extracted, reverse transcribed RNA. Profiling relied on immunoSEQ multiplex PCR, and the TCRdb table lists in-frame clones only, not all of them. This sample yields 110,000 to 150,000 clones, of which less than 65% are seen a single time; 36% belongs to the top ten. Sequences were obtained from CD8+ T cells sorted from blood. The receptors derive from a human donor in good health.

This clone showed up just a few times. CDR3 sequence reads: CSVRRSYEQYF. CDR3 nucleotide sequence: TGCAGCGTTCGGCGCTCCTACGAGCAGTACTTC. The chain has TRBV29-1 and TRBJ2-7, with D hard to call. Germline assignment: CDR1 SQVTM and CDR2 ANQGSEA. The CDR3 loop spans 11 amino acids. Trimming stripped 5 bases from V and 0 bases from J, with 5 bases between.

This chain connects TRBV4-2 to TRBJ2-2; 10 nucleotides agree with TRBD1. CDR3 length: 15 amino acids. With V trimmed by 5 bases and J by 6 bases, 6 bases remained unmatched. Germline loops: CDR1 LGHNA, CDR2 YNFKEQ. CDR3 loop: CASSSGTGEAGELFF. CDR3 in DNA: TGTGCCAGCAGCTCCGGGACAGGGGAGGCCGGGGAGCTGTTTTTT.

The rearrangement joins TRBV27 to TRBJ2-7, with 8 bases aligning to TRBD1. The germline CDR1 and CDR2 sequences are MNHEY and SMNVEV (reference sequence). The CDR3 consists of 15 residues. The V gene end was trimmed by 5 bases and the J gene end by 2 bases; junction bases not matched to a gene: 8. CDR3 sequence (DNA): TGTGCCAGCAGTCTAGGGACAGGAGGAGCCTACGAGCAGTACTTC. Translated, it gives CASSLGTGGAYEQYF.

This rearrangement joins TRBV30 to TRBJ2-7, with unresolved D. The germline V gene has CDR1 GTSNPN and CDR2 SVGIG (reference sequence). V was pared by 4 bases and J by 3 bases, with 19 bases between. CDR3 length: 15 residues. CDR3 sequence reads: CAWTPPDGEFYEQYF. In DNA form, the CDR3 reads TGTGCCTGGACTCCCCCGGACGGTGAATTCTACGAGCAGTACTTC.

This clone was found a few times. V is TRBV10-3 and J is TRBJ2-3; TRBD1 might be the D (5 bases). Between the trimmed V and J ends, which lost 3 bases and 0 bases, there was a span of 22 bases. Germline CDR1 and CDR2: ENHRY and SYGVKD. CDR3 length: 19 amino acids. The CDR3 loop is CAISEVVRLDTASTDTQYF. The CDR3 coding sequence is TGTGCCATCAGTGAAGTGGTTCGACTGGACACCGCTAGCACAGATACGCAGTATTTT.

There are a few counts of this clone. The chain combines TRBV27 with TRBJ2-7, with D possibly being TRBD2 (5 bases). CDR3 length: 13 residues. Per germline, CDR1 MNHEY and CDR2 SMNVEV (reference sequence). V was trimmed by 7 bases and J by 5 bases, leaving 15 bases between them. This CDR3 reads CASIGETKDEQYF. For the CDR3, the DNA is TGTGCCAGCATCGGGGAGACTAAGGACGAGCAGTACTTC.

This clone was counted a few times. V and J are TRBV6-6 and TRBJ2-5; 8 bases fit TRBD2. Per the germline V gene, CDR1 is MNHNY and CDR2 is SVGAGI (reference sequence). V gave up 5 bases and J gave up 5 bases; unmatched junction bases: 10. There are 15 residues in the CDR3. The CDR3 spells CASSALAGGSETQYF. The CDR3 DNA reads TGTGCCAGCAGTGCCCTGGCGGGAGGATCGGAGACCCAGTACTTC.

The rearrangement uses TRBV29-1 and TRBJ2-6; 8 nucleotides line up with TRBD1. The germline CDR1 and CDR2 sequences are SQVTM and ANQGSEA. This CDR3 has 16 amino acids. V dropped 4 bases and J dropped 3; count of bases not matched to a gene: 8. DNA for the CDR3: TGCAGCGTTGTTTCCAGGGGGCCCGTTGGGGCCAACGTCCTGACTTTC. Its protein is CSVVSRGPVGANVLTF.

This clone was observed a single time. At one end the junction does not follow the germline gene, possibly because of a read error. The chain combines TRBV28 with TRBJ2-2; 12 bases match TRBD2. Germline V lookup: CDR1 MDHEN, CDR2 SYDVKM. The CDR3 has 18 residues. Here the CDR3 DNA reads TGTGCCAGCAGTTCTCTAGCGGGAGGGTACCCGAACGCCGGGGAGCTGTTTTTT. As protein: CASSSLAGGYPNAGELFF.

A single count supports this clone. Other nucleotide sequences from this sample produce the same CDR3. CDR3 nucleotide sequence: TGCAGCGTTGAGAACAGGAACGGCTACACCTTC. It encodes CSVENRNGYTF. The rearrangement links TRBV29-1 to TRBJ1-2; maybe TRBD1 (5 bases). The CDR3 runs to 11 residues. Between the trimmed V and J ends, which lost 3 bases and 8 bases, there was a span of 10 bases. Germline V gene lookup returns CDR1 SQVTM and CDR2 ANQGSEA.

The chain joins TRBV27 to TRBJ1-2; 7 bases match TRBD1. Per the germline V gene, CDR1 is MNHEY and CDR2 is SMNVEV (reference sequence). The CDR3 consists of 12 residues. After removal of 6 bases from V and 8 bases from J, the junction contained 6 bases not matched to a gene. CDR3 sequence reads: CASRNRGGGYTF. The CDR3, as DNA: TGTGCCAGCAGAAACAGGGGAGGGGGCTACACCTTC.

The V call is TRBV7-9, the J call TRBJ2-7, with D maybe TRBD2 (5 bases). The CDR3 covers 14 residues. Trimming removed 5 bases at V and 3 bases at J, with 14 bases between. From germline, CDR1 is SEHNR and CDR2 FQNEAQ (reference sequence). CDR3 coding DNA: TGTGCCAGCAGCAACCGGGATTCAGACTACGAGCAGTACTTC. It specifies CASSNRDSDYEQYF.

The chain is built from TRBV29-1 and TRBJ1-2, with TRBD1 matching over 10 bases. This CDR3 contains 15 residues. Germline V lookup: CDR1 SQVTM, CDR2 ANQGSEA. With 7 bases clipped from V and 0 bases from J, the junction kept 8 bases outside the gene matches. CDR3 DNA sequence: TGCAGCGCCGTGGGACAGGGGCCGTCTAACTATGGCTACACCTTC. Translating gives CSAVGQGPSNYGYTF.

The chain uses TRBV30 and TRBJ1-1; D gene uncertain. Trimming stripped 2 bases from V and 6 bases from J, with 16 bases between. Per germline, CDR1 GTSNPN and CDR2 SVGIG (reference sequence). The CDR3 runs 14 residues. The CDR3 DNA sequence: TGTGCCTGGAGTCCCCCCCGGCTTAAACCTGAAGCTTTCTTT. Protein: CAWSPPRLKPEAFF.

This chain connects TRBV29-1 to TRBJ1-2; 11 bases map to TRBD1. The CDR3 is 13 amino acids. J lost 7 bases, V lost 7 bases, and 8 bases had no gene match. The germline gives CDR1 SQVTM, CDR2 ANQGSEA. The CDR3 region has the DNA TGCAGCGAGGACAGGGGGCTTCGGGGTGGCTACACCTTC. Translating gives CSEDRGLRGGYTF.

V usage is TRBV15 and J usage is TRBJ2-2; a possible D gene is TRBD1 (5 bases). The CDR3 runs to 16 residues. Trimming stripped 4 bases from V and 1 base from J, with 13 bases between. Germline V gene sequence: CDR1 LNHNV, CDR2 YYDKDF (reference sequence). The CDR3 reads CATSTQGGVNTGELFF. The CDR3 bases are TGTGCCACCAGCACGCAGGGTGGTGTGAACACCGGGGAGCTGTTTTTT.

The chain joins TRBV27 to TRBJ2-1; 7 bases map to TRBD1. The CDR3 covers 13 residues. Unmatched junction bases numbered 9, after V lost 8 bases and J lost 8 bases. Germline values: CDR1 MNHEY, CDR2 SMNVEV (reference sequence). In DNA, the CDR3 is TGTGCCAGCGGGACAGCCAGGGGCTATGAGCAGTTCTTC. Encoded protein: CASGTARGYEQFF.

This clone has only a few counts. This chain joins TRBV29-1 and TRBJ2-2; D possibly corresponds to TRBD1 (5 bases). CDR1 is SQVTM and CDR2 is ANQGSEA in the germline V gene. The germline V and J ends were trimmed by 6 bases and 0 bases, with 8 bases remaining between them. The CDR3 has 13 amino acids. The CDR3 coding sequence is TGCAGCGTCCAGGGTTCGAACACCGGGGAGCTGTTTTTT. Its protein product is CSVQGSNTGELFF.